This T cell receptor beta chain was retrieved from a study of CD8 T cells in Susac syndrome. The wider study: Eight or nine of the sequenced Susac syndrome patients were in remission, and 5 or 6 had active disease.

This clonotype was recorded only once. Reverse transcription of about 0.5 to 1 ug RNA used random hexamers. One entry per CDR3 protein results from TCRdb running MiXCR on the immunoSEQ multiplex PCR reads. The table lists roughly 89,000 distinct CDR3 sequences, 95% to 96% of them singletons. The CD8+ and CD4+ T cells were isolated magnetically using a negative isolation approach, whereas the TEMRA cells were enriched by FACS. This sequence originates from a human donor with Susac syndrome. The sample was CD8+ T cells from PBMCs.

CDR3 region: CASSQGTGREYF. CDR3 sequence (DNA): TGTGCCAGCAGTCAGGGGACAGGAAGGGAGTACTTC. This chain uses TRBV5-6 with TRBJ2-7; 8 bases line up with TRBD1. There are 12 residues in the CDR3. Germline V lookup: CDR1 SGHDT, CDR2 YYEEEE. Trimming removed 5 bases from V and 11 bases from J; junction bases left unmatched: 9.